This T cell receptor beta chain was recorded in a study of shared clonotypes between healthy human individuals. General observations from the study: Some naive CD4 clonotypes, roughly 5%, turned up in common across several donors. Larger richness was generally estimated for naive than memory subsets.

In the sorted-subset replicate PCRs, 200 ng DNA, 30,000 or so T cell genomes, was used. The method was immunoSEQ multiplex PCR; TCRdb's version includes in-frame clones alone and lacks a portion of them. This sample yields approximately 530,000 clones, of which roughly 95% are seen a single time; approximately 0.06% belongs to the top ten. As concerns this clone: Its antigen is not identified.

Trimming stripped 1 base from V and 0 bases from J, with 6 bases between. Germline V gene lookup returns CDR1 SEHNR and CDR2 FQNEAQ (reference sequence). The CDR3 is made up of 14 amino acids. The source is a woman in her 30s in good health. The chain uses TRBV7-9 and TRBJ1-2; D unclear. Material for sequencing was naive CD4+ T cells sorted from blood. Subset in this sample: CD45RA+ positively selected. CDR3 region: CASSLGSSNYGYTF. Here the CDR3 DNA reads TGTGCCAGCAGCTTAGGGAGTTCTAACTATGGCTACACCTTC. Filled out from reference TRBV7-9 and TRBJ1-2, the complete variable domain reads DTGVSQNPRHKITKRGQNVTFRCDPISEHNRLYWYRQTLGQGPEFLTYFQNEAQLEKSRLLSDRFSAERPKGSFSTLEIQRTEQGDSAMYLCASSLGSSNYGYTFGSGTRLTVV.